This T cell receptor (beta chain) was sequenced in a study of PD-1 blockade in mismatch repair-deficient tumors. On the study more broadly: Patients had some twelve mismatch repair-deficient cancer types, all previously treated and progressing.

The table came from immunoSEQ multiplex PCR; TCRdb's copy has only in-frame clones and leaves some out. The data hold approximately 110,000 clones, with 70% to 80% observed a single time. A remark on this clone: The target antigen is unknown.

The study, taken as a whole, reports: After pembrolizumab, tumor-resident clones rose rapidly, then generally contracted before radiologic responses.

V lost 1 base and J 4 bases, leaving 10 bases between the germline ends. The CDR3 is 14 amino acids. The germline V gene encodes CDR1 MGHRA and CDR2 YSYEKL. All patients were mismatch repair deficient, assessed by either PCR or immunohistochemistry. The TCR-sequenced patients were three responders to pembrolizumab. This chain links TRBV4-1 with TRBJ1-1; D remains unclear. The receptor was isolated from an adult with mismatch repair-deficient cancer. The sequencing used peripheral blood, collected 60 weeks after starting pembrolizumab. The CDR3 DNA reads TGCGCCAGCAGCCAAGCGGCCGAGGGCACTGAAGCTTTCTTT. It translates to CASSQAAEGTEAFF.